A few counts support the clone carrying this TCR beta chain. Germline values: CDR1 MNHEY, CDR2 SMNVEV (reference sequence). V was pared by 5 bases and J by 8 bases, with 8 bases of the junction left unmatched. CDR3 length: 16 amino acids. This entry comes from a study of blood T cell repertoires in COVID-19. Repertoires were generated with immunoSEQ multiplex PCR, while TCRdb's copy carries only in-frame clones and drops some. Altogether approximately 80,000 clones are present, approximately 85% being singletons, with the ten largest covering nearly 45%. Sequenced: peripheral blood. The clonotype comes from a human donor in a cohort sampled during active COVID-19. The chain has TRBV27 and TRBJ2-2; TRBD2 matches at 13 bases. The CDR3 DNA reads TGTGCCAGCAGTGGGGTGGGACTAGCGGGGACGGGGGAGCTGTTTTTT. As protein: CASSGVGLAGTGELFF.